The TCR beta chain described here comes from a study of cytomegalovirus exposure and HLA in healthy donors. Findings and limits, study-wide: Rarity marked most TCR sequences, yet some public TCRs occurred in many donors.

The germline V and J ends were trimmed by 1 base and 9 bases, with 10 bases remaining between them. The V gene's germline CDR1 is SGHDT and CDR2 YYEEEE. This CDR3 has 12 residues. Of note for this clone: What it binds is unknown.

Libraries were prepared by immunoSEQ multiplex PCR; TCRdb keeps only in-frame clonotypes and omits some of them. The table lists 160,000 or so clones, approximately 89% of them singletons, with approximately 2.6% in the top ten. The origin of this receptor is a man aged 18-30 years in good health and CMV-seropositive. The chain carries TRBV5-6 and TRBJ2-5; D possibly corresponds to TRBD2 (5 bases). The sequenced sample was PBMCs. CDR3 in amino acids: CASSLSDGAQYF. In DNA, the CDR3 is TGTGCCAGCAGCTTGTCAGACGGGGCCCAGTACTTC.